The entry below describes one T cell receptor beta chain. Its target is unknown. CDR1 and CDR2 from the germline V gene are MNHEY and SVGAGI. The germline V and J ends were trimmed by 2 bases and 2 bases, with 5 bases remaining between them. The CDR3 totals 13 residues. TCRdb's copy holds only in-frame clones and misses some; the assay was immunoSEQ multiplex PCR. In the table there are 130,000 to 150,000 clones, more than 75% of which are singletons. This entry belongs to a study of T cell responses to AZD1222 COVID-19 vaccine. Study-level points and caveats: Repertoires in all cases were sampled only once the peak T cell response had passed. It should be noted that donors were predominantly white British and more often female, and clonal diversity was possibly underestimated.

The clonotype was recovered from an adult in good health. This chain connects TRBV6-5 to TRBJ2-3, with unresolved D. Sequenced here: peripheral blood, sampled on day 0 of MenACWY control vaccination. DNA for the CDR3: TGTGCCAGCAGTTACCAGGCCACAGATACGCAGTATTTT. Translating it yields CASSYQATDTQYF.